This T cell receptor (beta chain) stems from a study of cytomegalovirus exposure and HLA in healthy donors. The CDR3 is 13 residues long. Germline loops: CDR1 SGHRS, CDR2 YFSETQ. The ends were cut back, 0 bases at V and 5 bases at J, with 8 bases in the middle. As for this clone: Its cognate antigen is unknown.

60 Vbeta and 13 Jbeta primers were used in PCR. The assay was immunoSEQ multiplex PCR, and TCRdb's table has in-frame clones only and misses some. This table has over 95,000 clones, about 68% appearing once. Study findings and constraints: Most TCR beta V segments were productive about 87% or about 30% of the time in an earlier analysis.

The rearrangement links TRBV5-1 to TRBJ1-2; a weak D match, TRBD1 (5 bases). This receptor was obtained from a woman between 40 and 55 years old in good health and CMV-seropositive. Material: PBMCs. In DNA form, the CDR3 reads TGCGCCAGCAGCTTGGATACAGGTTATGGCTACACCTTC. This codes for CASSLDTGYGYTF.